Presented here are 18 T cell receptor beta chains from one specimen sequenced in a study of cytomegalovirus exposure and HLA in healthy donors. PCR employed 60 Vbeta and 13 Jbeta primers. Assay: immunoSEQ multiplex PCR; the TCRdb copy retains only in-frame clones and omits some. The sample has roughly 120,000 clones; the top ten hold 3.6%. Sequenced material: PBMCs. The receptors come from a young man in good health and CMV-seronegative.

J is TRBJ1-1 and V is TRBV27, with 11 bases fitting TRBD1. J lost 4 bases, V lost 3 bases, and 1 base had no gene match. The CDR3 is 14 amino acids. CDR1 MNHEY and CDR2 SMNVEV come from the germline V gene (reference sequence). CDR3 DNA sequence: TGTGCCAGCAGTTTCGGACAGGGGGCCACTGAAGCTTTCTTT. Its translation is CASSFGQGATEAFF.

This chain links TRBV5-1 with TRBJ2-3, with a weak D call TRBD2 (6 bases). The length of the CDR3 is 14 residues. Germline loops: CDR1 SGHRS, CDR2 YFSETQ. V lost 5 bases and J lost 0, with 10 bases in between. CDR3 sequence: CASRLSGSTDTQYF. The CDR3 coding sequence is TGCGCCAGCAGACTTAGCGGAAGCACAGATACGCAGTATTTT. Drawing the rest from reference TRBV5-1 and TRBJ2-3, the complete variable domain is KAGVTQTPRYLIKTRGQQVTLSCSPISGHRSVSWYQQTPGQGLQFLFEYFSETQRNKGNFPGRFSGRQFSNSRSEMNVSTLELGDSALYLCASRLSGSTDTQYFGPGTRLTVL.

The chain is built from TRBV5-1 and TRBJ1-2; the D gene is possibly TRBD1 (6 bases). The CDR3 length is 13 residues. Germline V gives CDR1 SGHRS, CDR2 YFSETQ. The V gene lost 3 bases and the J gene lost 2 bases, with 8 bases spanning the gap. Written as DNA, the CDR3 is TGCGCCAGCAGCTCCAGGGGAAACTATGGCTACACCTTC. It codes for CASSSRGNYGYTF.

CDR3 nucleotide sequence: TGTGCCAGCAGCACCATCGGTCCCTCTTTGGACGAGCAGTACTTC. This translates into CASSTIGPSLDEQYF. This sequence joins TRBV21-1 and TRBJ2-7; the table assigns TRBD2, which was not confirmed against the DNA. TRBV21-1 is a pseudogene segment. The CDR3 is 15 residues long.

Here the CDR3 DNA reads TGTGCCAGCAGCTTAAGCGGTTACCCCTACGAGCAGTACTTC. Its translation: CASSLSGYPYEQYF. The V and J genes are TRBV7-2 and TRBJ2-7; maybe TRBD2 (5 bases). This CDR3 contains 14 residues. The V gene's germline CDR1 is SGHTA and CDR2 FQGNSA. V lost 2 bases and J 2 bases, leaving 10 bases between the germline ends.

V is TRBV13 and J is TRBJ2-7; maybe TRBD2 (5 bases). Germline V CDR1 and CDR2: PRHDT, FYEKMQ (reference sequence). The CDR3 length is 14 residues. Trimming stripped 4 bases from V and 0 bases from J, with 10 bases between. The CDR3, as DNA: TGTGCCAGCAGCTCTCGGCGGGTCTCCTACGAGCAGTACTTC. Its translation: CASSSRRVSYEQYF.

This sequence joins TRBV9 and TRBJ2-7, with D possibly being TRBD1 (6 bases). Germline assignment: CDR1 SGDLS and CDR2 YYNGEE. V gave up 3 bases and J gave up 3 bases, with 16 bases separating them. The CDR3 loop spans 15 amino acids. The CDR3 region has the DNA TGTGCCAGCAGCGAGACCGGGACATTATACTACGAGCAGTACTTC. It codes for CASSETGTLYYEQYF.

This CDR3 is CASSPDSRASYEQYF. DNA of the CDR3: TGTGCCAGCAGTCCGGACAGCAGGGCCTCCTACGAGCAGTACTTC. This chain uses TRBV6-1 with TRBJ2-7; D is possibly TRBD1 (6 bases). The V and J ends lost 5 bases and 0 bases respectively, with 14 bases between them. The germline gives CDR1 MNHNS, CDR2 SASEGT. CDR3 length: 15 residues.

The chain has TRBV5-6 and TRBJ1-2; 7 bases align to TRBD1. From germline, CDR1 is SGHDT and CDR2 YYEEEE. J lost 5 bases, V lost 2 bases, and 15 bases had no gene match. This CDR3 has 17 residues. CDR3 coding DNA: TGTGCCAGCAGCTTTGTTGGCAGGGGGGATGTAGGGTATGGCTACACCTTC. Translation: CASSFVGRGDVGYGYTF.

The chain combines TRBV4-1 with TRBJ1-2, with no clear D. CDR3 length: 11 amino acids. Germline CDR1 and CDR2: MGHRA and YSYEKL. Trimming took 10 bases from V and 7 from J, leaving 13 bases between them. The DNA for the CDR3 is TGCGCCACCGCCTATGGAGGTGGCTACACCTTC. Encoded protein: CATAYGGGYTF.

J is TRBJ2-7 and V is TRBV4-1; TRBD2 agrees at 7 bases. This CDR3 is 15 amino acids long. The junction had 5 bases not matched to a gene; V was cut back by 0 bases and J by 3 bases. Germline V gene data show CDR1 as MGHRA and CDR2 as YSYEKL. The CDR3 DNA reads as TGCGCCAGCAGCCAAGATGGGGGGGTGAGCTACGAGCAGTACTTC. It codes for CASSQDGGVSYEQYF.

The chain joins TRBV5-8 to TRBJ2-1; 8 bases line up with TRBD2. V trimming: 4 bases; J trimming: 2 bases; junction bases outside the gene matches: 2. Germline assignment: CDR1 SGHTS and CDR2 YDEGEE. The CDR3 totals 14 residues. The CDR3 sequence is CASSEREPYNEQFF. The CDR3 DNA follows: TGTGCCAGCAGCGAGCGGGAGCCCTACAATGAGCAGTTCTTC. The full variable domain, rest sourced from reference TRBV5-8 and TRBJ2-1, is EAGVTQSPTHLIKTRGQQATLRCSPISGHTSVYWYQQALGLGLQFLLWYDEGEERNRGNFPPRFSGRQFPNYSSELNVNALELEDSALYLCASSEREPYNEQFFGPGTRLTVL.

In nucleotides, the CDR3 is TGCGCCAGCAGCCAGACAGATGCCGGGGAGCTGTTTTTT. It codes for CASSQTDAGELFF. The chain recombines TRBV5-1 with TRBJ2-2, with TRBD1 as a possible D gene (5 bases). V dropped 4 bases and J dropped 6 bases, with 10 bases sitting between them. The CDR3 consists of 13 residues. Germline assignment: CDR1 SGHRS and CDR2 YFSETQ. The full variable domain, in which reference TRBV5-1 and TRBJ2-2 provide the parts outside the CDR3, is KAGVTQTPRYLIKTRGQQVTLSCSPISGHRSVSWYQQTPGQGLQFLFEYFSETQRNKGNFPGRFSGRQFSNSRSEMNVSTLELGDSALYLCASSQTDAGELFFGEGSRLTVL.

The chain links TRBV5-1 to TRBJ2-3; perhaps TRBD1 as D (6 bases). CDR3 length: 15 residues. Trimming removed 4 bases from V and 0 bases from J, with 12 bases in between. The germline CDR1 and CDR2 sequences are SGHRS and YFSETQ. CDR3 residues: CASSPVRGSTDTQYF. The DNA for the CDR3 is TGCGCCAGCAGCCCCGTGAGGGGGAGCACAGATACGCAGTATTTT.

This chain links TRBV19 with TRBJ1-1; TRBD1 might be the D (5 bases). The CDR3 loop spans 13 amino acids. The V end lost 6 bases, the J end lost 3 bases, and 11 bases lay between the germline ends. Germline CDR1 and CDR2: LNHDA and SQIVND (reference sequence). DNA of the CDR3: TGTGCCAGTAGCTGGTTAGGGGACACTGAAGCTTTCTTT. Translated: CASSWLGDTEAFF.

This rearrangement joins TRBV21-1 to TRBJ1-4; the table's D call, TRBD1, was not checked against the DNA. TRBV21-1 is annotated as a pseudogene. The CDR3 spans 14 residues. The CDR3 nucleotides are TGTGCCAGCAGCAAAGACAGAGTTAATGAAAAACTGTTTTTT. Protein sequence: CASSKDRVNEKLFF.

The V call is TRBV30, the J call TRBJ2-3; 10 nucleotides agree with TRBD2. V was pared by 4 bases and J by 0 bases, with 4 bases of the junction left unmatched. This CDR3 region has 15 residues. Germline V gene lookup returns CDR1 GTSNPN and CDR2 SVGIG (reference sequence). The CDR3 protein is CAWKKTSGSTDTQYF. CDR3 in DNA: TGTGCCTGGAAGAAGACTAGCGGGAGCACAGATACGCAGTATTTT.

The chain has TRBV11-2 and TRBJ2-7; TRBD1 is a possible D gene (6 bases). Trimming took off 6 bases at V and 3 bases at J, with 12 bases between the two ends. This CDR3 has 13 amino acids. Germline V lookup: CDR1 SGHAT, CDR2 FQNNGV. The CDR3 here is CASSRTVGYEQYF. The DNA for the CDR3 is TGTGCCAGCAGTCGGACAGTGGGCTACGAGCAGTACTTC.